The next 7 T cell receptor beta chains were all read from a single sample in a study of T cell responses to AZD1222 COVID-19 vaccine. The repertoire was sequenced with immunoSEQ multiplex PCR; TCRdb's copy has only in-frame clones and lacks some. The table shows some 200,000 clones, with 94% occurring only once. The input for sequencing was peripheral blood, taken 28 days after the second dose of the MenACWY control vaccine. Every receptor here comes from an adult who received the MenACWY meningococcal vaccine as a control.

A single count supports this clone. This chain links TRBV4-1 with TRBJ2-7; the match to TRBD1 covers 8 bases. Germline V gives CDR1 MGHRA, CDR2 YSYEKL. V was clipped by 1 base and J by 4 bases; unmatched bases: 12. This CDR3 contains 17 residues. CDR3 sequence (DNA): TGCGCCAGCAGCCAAGTTATAGGACAGGGTATTGGGTACGAGCAGTACTTC. Translated: CASSQVIGQGIGYEQYF.

The chain employs TRBV7-9 and TRBJ1-5, with 7 positions matching TRBD1. The V gene end was trimmed by 3 bases and the J gene end by 1 base; junction bases not matched to a gene: 6. This CDR3 comprises 16 residues. The V gene's germline CDR1 is SEHNR and CDR2 FQNEAQ (reference sequence). CDR3 sequence: CASSLGGGGSNQPQHF. DNA for the CDR3: TGTGCCAGCAGCTTGGGGGGAGGGGGCAGCAATCAGCCCCAGCATTTT.

The chain is built from TRBV11-2 and TRBJ2-7, with TRBD1 matching 8 bases. V gave up 4 bases and J gave up 5 bases; unmatched junction bases: 7. Germline CDR1 SGHAT, CDR2 FQNNGV. CDR3 length: 14 residues. The CDR3 here is CASSSDRDWNEQYF. In DNA form, the CDR3 reads TGTGCCAGCAGCTCGGACAGGGATTGGAACGAGCAGTACTTC.

The genes are TRBV5-6 and TRBJ1-5, with 10 bases that match TRBD1. CDR1 and CDR2 (germline): SGHDT, YYEEEE. The CDR3 is 15 amino acids. V gave up 2 bases and J gave up 7 bases; unmatched junction bases: 6. The CDR3 spells CASSFGTGVGQPQHF. The DNA of the CDR3 is TGTGCCAGCAGCTTCGGGACAGGGGTTGGGCAGCCCCAGCATTTT.

This sequence joins TRBV28 and TRBJ1-2; 12 bases line up with TRBD1. Losses at the gene ends were 4 bases for V and 8 bases for J; bases not matched to a gene: 5. Germline CDR1 MDHEN, CDR2 SYDVKM. The CDR3 totals 14 residues. CDR3 sequence reads: CASSSPGQGAGYTF. The CDR3 coding sequence is TGTGCCAGCAGTTCCCCGGGACAGGGGGCCGGCTACACCTTC.

This clone was counted once. This chain joins TRBV19 and TRBJ2-7; TRBD1 matches 8 bases. There are 15 residues in the CDR3. V gave up 7 bases and J gave up 1 base; unmatched junction bases: 9. CDR1 and CDR2 (germline): LNHDA, SQIVND (reference sequence). The CDR3 region is CASKLGTGGSYEQYF. The CDR3 bases are TGTGCCAGTAAATTGGGAACAGGGGGATCCTACGAGCAGTACTTC.

J is TRBJ1-6 and V is TRBV28; no clear D. The CDR3 has 13 residues. Looked up from germline, CDR1 is MDHEN and CDR2 is SYDVKM. With 7 bases removed from V and 10 bases from J, the gap between germline ends came to 14 bases. DNA of the CDR3: TGTGCCAGCATGTTTGATGCGGGCTCACCCCTCCACTTT. It encodes CASMFDAGSPLHF.